The table lists the clone carrying this T cell receptor (beta chain) with many counts. What it binds is unknown. During construction of the library, unique molecular identifiers were attached to individual cDNA molecules for quantitative, reproducible TCR counting. One entry per CDR3 protein, called by TCRdb with MiXCR from the RACE reads. The data show 85,000 to 95,000 distinct CDR3 sequences, about 8.7% seen once. Time point in this sample: healthy volunteer bleed at 2 weeks. Unfractionated whole blood was the source from which total RNA was extracted. This record belongs to a study of human T cells and chemical hapten exposure. About the study: Per-sample TCR yield variation was attributed mainly to small pooled library volume differences.

Deletions cut 2 bases from V and 2 bases from J, with 10 bases between. CDR3 length: 14 amino acids. Study observations and caveats: Counts of TCRs above 1 in 1000 frequency stayed unchanged with DPC sensitization.

The V gene is TRBV12-3 or TRBV12-4, the J gene TRBJ2-7; tentatively, D is TRBD2 (6 bases). The clonotype comes from a female donor in good health. Some clones in this sample may be carry-over from other donors' samples. Sample: whole blood. CDR3 protein: CASSLLADPYEQYF. The CDR3 DNA follows: TGTGCCAGCAGTTTATTAGCGGATCCCTACGAGCAGTACTTC.